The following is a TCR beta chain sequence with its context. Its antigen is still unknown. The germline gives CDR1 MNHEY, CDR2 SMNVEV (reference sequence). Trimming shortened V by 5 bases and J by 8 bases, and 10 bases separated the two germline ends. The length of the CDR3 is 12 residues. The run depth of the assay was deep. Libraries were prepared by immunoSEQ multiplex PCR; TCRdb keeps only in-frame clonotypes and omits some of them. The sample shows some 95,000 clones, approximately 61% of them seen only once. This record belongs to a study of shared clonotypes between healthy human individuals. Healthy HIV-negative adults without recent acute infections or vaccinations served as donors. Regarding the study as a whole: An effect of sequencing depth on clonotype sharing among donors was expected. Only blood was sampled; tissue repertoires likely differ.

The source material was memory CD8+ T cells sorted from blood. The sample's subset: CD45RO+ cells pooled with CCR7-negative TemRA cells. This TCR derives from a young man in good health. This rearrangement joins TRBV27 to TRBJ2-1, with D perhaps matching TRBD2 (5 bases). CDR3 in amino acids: CASSKLGHEQFF. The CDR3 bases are TGTGCCAGCAGTAAACTAGGTCATGAGCAGTTCTTC.